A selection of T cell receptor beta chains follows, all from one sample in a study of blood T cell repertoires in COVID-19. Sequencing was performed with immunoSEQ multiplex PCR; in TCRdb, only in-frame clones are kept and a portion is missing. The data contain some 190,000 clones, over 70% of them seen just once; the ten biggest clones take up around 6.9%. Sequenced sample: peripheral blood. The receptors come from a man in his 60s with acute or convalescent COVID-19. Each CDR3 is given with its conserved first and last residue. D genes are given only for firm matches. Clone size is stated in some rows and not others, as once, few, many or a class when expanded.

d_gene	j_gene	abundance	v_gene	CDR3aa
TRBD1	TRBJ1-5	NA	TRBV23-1	CASLPGQGRNQPQHF
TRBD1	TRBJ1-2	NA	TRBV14	CASSQSQGAGGYTF
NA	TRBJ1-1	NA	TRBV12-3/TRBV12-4	CASTLWAGAGAFF
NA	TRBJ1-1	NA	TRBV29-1	CSVVRGATEAFF
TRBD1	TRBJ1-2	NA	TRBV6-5	CASSILDRDYGYTF
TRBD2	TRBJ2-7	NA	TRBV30	CAWSKTSGSYEQYF
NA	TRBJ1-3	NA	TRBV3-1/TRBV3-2	CASSQVTGGNTIYF
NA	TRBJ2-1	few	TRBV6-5	CASSYSRGTDEQFF
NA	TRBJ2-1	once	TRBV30	CAWSLGLEKQFF
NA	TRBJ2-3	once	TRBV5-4	CASSKVVRRYSTDTQYF
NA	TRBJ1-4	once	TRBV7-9	CASSPRTQATNEKLFF
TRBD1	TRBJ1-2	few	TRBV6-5	CASRSPGQEGYTF
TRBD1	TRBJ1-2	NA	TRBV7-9	CASSLSFLTGTGDYGYTF
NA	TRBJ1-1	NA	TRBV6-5	CASSYSEYTEAFF
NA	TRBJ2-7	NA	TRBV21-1	CASSKVGRGVTYEQYF
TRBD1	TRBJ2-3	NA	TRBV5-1	CASSFQGAGDTQYF
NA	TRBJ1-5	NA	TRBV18	CASSLMTRPNQPQHF
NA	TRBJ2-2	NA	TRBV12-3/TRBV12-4	CASRLNTGELFF
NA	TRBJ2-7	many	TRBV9	CASSAGTLEGYEQYF
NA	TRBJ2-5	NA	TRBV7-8	CASSPPRETQYF
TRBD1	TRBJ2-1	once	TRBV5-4	CASSPRTGDEQFF
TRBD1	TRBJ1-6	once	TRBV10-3	CAISEGTGLSSPLHF
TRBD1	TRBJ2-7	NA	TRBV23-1	CASREPGQRAYEQYF
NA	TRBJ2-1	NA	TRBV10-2	CASRGVGPYNEQFF
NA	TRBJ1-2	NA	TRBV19	CASSKLPWSLLYGYTF
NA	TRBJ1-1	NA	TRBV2	CASGREQGNTEAFF
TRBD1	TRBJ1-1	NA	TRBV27	CASSDSVRGYTEAFF